One sample yielded the 17 T cell receptor beta chains listed below, sequenced in a study of PD-L1 blockade in urothelial cancer. This table comes from immunoSEQ multiplex PCR, and its TCRdb copy is limited to in-frame clones, with some not included. The repertoire holds about 41,000 clones, with about 85% as singletons. Sample time point: peripheral blood 6 weeks after treatment start. Sequencing used PBMCs, obtained around atezolizumab (anti-PD-L1) treatment. These receptors were taken from a man aged 70-80 years with urothelial cancer.

CDR3 residues: CASSLTSGYEQYF. Here the CDR3 DNA reads TGCGCCAGCAGCCTCACTAGCGGCTACGAGCAGTACTTC. V usage is TRBV5-1 and J usage is TRBJ2-7; 8 bases fit TRBD2. Germline V CDR1 and CDR2: SGHRS, YFSETQ. V shed 4 bases, J shed 3 bases, and the junction held 3 bases outside the gene matches. The CDR3 extends over 13 amino acids.

The genes are TRBV7-8 and TRBJ2-1; 11 bases line up with TRBD2. This CDR3 is built from 17 residues. CDR1 and CDR2 (germline): SGHVS, FQNEAQ. Germline trimming cut 5 bases from V and 0 bases from J; bases unmatched to any gene: 6. As DNA, the CDR3 is TGTGCCAGCAGCCCCGGGACTAGCGGTAGCTCCTACAATGAGCAGTTCTTC. It encodes CASSPGTSGSSYNEQFF.

CDR3 coding DNA: TGTGCCAGCAGCTTAGGCGGGAGAGTATATGAGCAGTTCTTC. As protein: CASSLGGRVYEQFF. The chain has TRBV13 and TRBJ2-1, with a tentative D call TRBD2 (6 bases). This CDR3 spans 14 amino acids. Deletions cut 0 bases from V and 8 bases from J, with 11 bases between. Germline values: CDR1 PRHDT, CDR2 FYEKMQ (reference sequence).

This chain links TRBV9 with TRBJ2-7, with 13 positions matching TRBD2. This CDR3 has 15 amino acids. The germline V gene encodes CDR1 SGDLS and CDR2 YYNGEE. The V and J ends lost 4 bases and 7 bases, in that order; junction bases with no gene match: 8. The CDR3 nucleotides read TGTGCCAGCAGCCCTCGGACTAGCGGGAGCCGAGAGCAGTACTTC. Protein sequence: CASSPRTSGSREQYF. The entire variable domain, with the rest obtained from reference TRBV9 and TRBJ2-7, is as follows: DSGVTQTPKHLITATGQRVTLRCSPRSGDLSVYWYQQSLDQGLQFLIQYYNGEERAKGNILERFSAQQFPDLHSELNLSSLELGDSALYFCASSPRTSGSREQYFGPGTRLTVT.

The V call is TRBV6-1, the J call TRBJ1-4, with D possibly being TRBD1 (5 bases). The length of the CDR3 is 14 residues. The germline gives CDR1 MNHNS, CDR2 SASEGT. Trimming removed 8 bases from V and 7 bases from J, with 17 bases in between. The CDR3, as DNA: TGTGCCAGCTCAGAGATAGGGGTGGGTGAAAAACTGTTTTTT. This gives the protein CASSEIGVGEKLFF.

The chain has TRBV29-1 and TRBJ2-5, with 11 bases aligning to TRBD2. V lost 6 bases, J lost 5 bases, and 5 bases stayed unmatched. CDR1 and CDR2 from the germline V gene are SQVTM and ANQGSEA. This CDR3 spans 13 amino acids. The CDR3 nucleotides are TGCAGCGTGACACTAGCGGGAGTCGAGACCCAGTACTTC. Translation: CSVTLAGVETQYF. Variable domain in full (rest from reference TRBV29-1 and TRBJ2-5): SAVISQKPSRDICQRGTSLTIQCQVDSQVTMMFWYRQQPGQSLTLIATANQGSEATYESGFVIDKFPISRPNLTFSTLTVSNMSPEDSSIYLCSVTLAGVETQYFGPGTRLLVL.

The chain has TRBV29-1 and TRBJ1-1; the D is unclear. This CDR3 is built from 10 residues. CDR1 and CDR2 (germline): SQVTM, ANQGSEA. V was trimmed by 4 bases and J by 3 bases, leaving 3 bases between them. CDR3 DNA: TGCAGCGTTGGCGACACTGAAGCTTTCTTT. Translating gives CSVGDTEAFF. The whole variable domain, remainder taken from reference TRBV29-1 and TRBJ1-1, is SAVISQKPSRDICQRGTSLTIQCQVDSQVTMMFWYRQQPGQSLTLIATANQGSEATYESGFVIDKFPISRPNLTFSTLTVSNMSPEDSSIYLCSVGDTEAFFGQGTRLTVV.

V and J are TRBV2 and TRBJ2-1; 9 bases match TRBD1. CDR3 length: 13 amino acids. CDR1 and CDR2 (germline): SNHLY, FYNNEI. V lost 8 bases and J lost 8; bases outside the gene matches: 7. The CDR3 here is CASGGTGWDEQFF. The CDR3 DNA sequence: TGTGCCAGCGGGGGGACAGGGTGGGATGAGCAGTTCTTC.

In the case of this clone: Distinct nucleotide sequences in the sample also encode this CDR3. This chain uses TRBV2 with TRBJ2-2; 13 positions agree with TRBD2. The trim removed 4 bases at V and 4 bases at J, leaving 0 bases unmatched. Germline values: CDR1 SNHLY, CDR2 FYNNEI. The CDR3 runs 15 residues. This chain's CDR3 is CASSGLAGGTGELFF. CDR3 nucleotide sequence: TGTGCCAGCAGTGGACTAGCGGGAGGCACCGGGGAGCTGTTTTTT.

The J gene is TRBJ2-1, the V gene TRBV19, with 10 positions matching TRBD2. Germline V CDR1 and CDR2: LNHDA, SQIVND (reference sequence). J gave up 6 bases and V 7 bases, and 9 bases lay outside the gene matches. This CDR3 is built from 15 residues. For the CDR3, the DNA is TGTGCCAGTATGGCTAGCGGGGGCCGCCCCAATGAGCAGTTCTTC. Encoded protein: CASMASGGRPNEQFF.

This clone has just one count. The V gene is TRBV19, the J gene TRBJ2-1; D might be TRBD2 (6 bases). Germline lookup yields CDR1 LNHDA and CDR2 SQIVND (reference sequence). Trimming took 5 bases from V and 3 from J, leaving 14 bases between them. The CDR3 sequence is 15 residues long. The CDR3: CASSGGAGNYNEQFF. The CDR3 nucleotides read TGTGCCAGTAGTGGAGGTGCGGGGAACTACAATGAGCAGTTCTTC.

The rearrangement uses TRBV7-9 and TRBJ2-7, with 8 nucleotides matching TRBD1. CDR1 and CDR2 from the germline V gene are SEHNR and FQNEAQ (reference sequence). After removal of 4 bases from V and 0 bases from J, the junction contained 5 bases not matched to a gene. This CDR3 region has 15 residues. The CDR3 bases are TGTGCCAGCAGCTCGGACAGGGTATTCTCCTACGAGCAGTACTTC. Protein: CASSSDRVFSYEQYF.

The chain joins TRBV5-1 to TRBJ2-7; 9 nucleotides align to TRBD1. V trimming: 3 bases; J trimming: 6 bases; junction bases outside the gene matches: 7. The CDR3 spans 14 residues. The germline CDR1 and CDR2 sequences are SGHRS and YFSETQ. In DNA, the CDR3 is TGCGCCAGCAGCTCTACCGGGACAGGGTCCGAGCAGTACTTC. Translated: CASSSTGTGSEQYF.

The V gene is TRBV2, the J gene TRBJ1-3, with D maybe TRBD1 (5 bases). The CDR3 contains 15 residues. V was shortened by 2 bases and J by 2 bases, with 10 bases between the two germline ends. CDR1 is SNHLY and CDR2 is FYNNEI in the germline V gene. The CDR3 nucleotides are TGTGCCAGCAGTGAACTGCAGGGTCCTGGAAACACCATATATTTT. Amino acid sequence: CASSELQGPGNTIYF. The full variable domain, completed using reference TRBV2 and TRBJ1-3, is EPEVTQTPSHQVTQMGQEVILRCVPISNHLYFYWYRQILGQKVEFLVSFYNNEISEKSEIFDDQFSVERPDGSNFTLKIRSTKLEDSAMYFCASSELQGPGNTIYFGEGSWLTVV.

The V and J genes are TRBV5-5 and TRBJ1-2; maybe TRBD1 (6 bases). The CDR3 loop spans 14 amino acids. Germline assignment: CDR1 SGHKS and CDR2 YYEKEE (reference sequence). The V end was cut by 1 base, the J end by 8 bases, with 15 bases between. Here the CDR3 DNA reads TGTGCCAGCAGCTTGCCGGCGGGGGGCGGAGGCTACACCTTC. Translation gives CASSLPAGGGGYTF.

The V and J genes are TRBV10-2 and TRBJ2-5; 9 nucleotides match TRBD1. This CDR3 is built from 13 residues. Losses at the gene ends were 6 bases for V and 4 bases for J; bases not matched to a gene: 3. CDR1 and CDR2 from the germline V gene are WSHSY and SAAADI. Here the CDR3 DNA reads TGCGCCAGCAGGGGGACAGGGACAGAGACCCAGTACTTC. This sequence encodes CASRGTGTETQYF.

The chain joins TRBV5-4 to TRBJ1-3; possible D gene TRBD1, 5 bases. The germline gives CDR1 SGHNT, CDR2 YYREEE (reference sequence). The CDR3 is made up of 15 amino acids. V lost 0 bases and J lost 2, with 9 bases in between. As DNA, the CDR3 is TGTGCCAGCAGCTTGGGGGCAGGGACTGGAAACACCATATATTTT. It yields the protein CASSLGAGTGNTIYF.